One and the same sample provided the 20 T cell receptor beta chains below, sequenced in a study of shared clonotypes between healthy human individuals (TCRdb year 2020). Library prep was done by the immunoSEQ multiplex PCR assay. The source is immuneACCESS, and TCRdb retained only in-frame sequences with V and J called. Part of the clones is not carried over; for the studies checked, unresolved V genes explain less than half of this, and the remainder is unexplained. Across this sample there are about 2.1 million clones, with just under 95% seen only once. The ten largest clones add up to less than 2% of the sample. For the CD8 naive samples, CD45RO-negative cells were positively selected for CCR7, yielding a CD45RA+CCR7+ population from which TemRA cells were excluded. Sequenced sample: naive CD8+ T cells from PBMCs. The sample's cell subset or site, from its label and the paper: CD45RA+CCR7+. All receptors derive from a man younger than 35 in good health. Some clones in this sample may be carry-over from other donors' samples.

The chain's CDR3 is CASSFWAGGSNYEQYF. CDR3 in DNA: TGTGCCAGCAGTTTCTGGGCGGGAGGTTCCAACTACGAGCAGTACTTC. The rearrangement joins TRBV27 to TRBJ2-5; TRBD2 matches at 8 bases. The DNA end is a closer match to TRBJ2-7, so the J assignment may be wrong. CDR1 MNHEY and CDR2 SMNVEV come from the germline V gene (reference sequence). This CDR3 has 16 residues.

This sequence joins TRBV6-5 and TRBJ1-1; no clear D gene. This CDR3 spans 13 amino acids. Trimming took 6 bases from V and 4 from J, leaving 12 bases between them. CDR1 and CDR2 from the germline V gene are MNHEY and SVGAGI. CDR3 DNA sequence: TGTGCCAGCAGCCCCCTTGGGCGCACTGAAGCTTTCTTT. Translated, it gives CASSPLGRTEAFF.

V usage is TRBV7-9 and J usage is TRBJ2-1; TRBD2 agrees at 8 bases. V dropped 4 bases and J dropped 8; count of bases not matched to a gene: 13. CDR1 and CDR2 (germline): SEHNR, FQNEAQ (reference sequence). CDR3 length equals 16 residues. CDR3 in DNA: TGTGCCAGCAGCTCAGCCGGGACTAGGAGCTTCGATGAGCAGTTCTTC. It specifies CASSSAGTRSFDEQFF.

The CDR3: CASSKGALNIQYF. CDR3 in DNA: TGTGCCAGTAGTAAGGGGGCGTTAAACATTCAGTACTTC. The rearrangement joins TRBV19 to TRBJ2-4; 7 nucleotides agree with TRBD1. The CDR3 is 13 residues long. The germline gives CDR1 LNHDA, CDR2 SQIVND (reference sequence). The ends lost 4 bases at V and 6 bases at J; junction bases unmatched: 3.

V gene TRBV27 combines with J gene TRBJ2-7, with 7 bases identical to TRBD2. V trimming: 5 bases; J trimming: 5 bases; junction bases outside the gene matches: 6. The V gene's germline CDR1 is MNHEY and CDR2 SMNVEV (reference sequence). The CDR3 extends over 13 amino acids. The CDR3 DNA is TGTGCCAGCAGTCCCAGGACTAGTAACGAGCAGTACTTC. Encoded protein: CASSPRTSNEQYF.

The genes are TRBV23-1 and TRBJ2-3, with TRBD1 matching 8 bases. TRBV23-1 is flagged as an ORF with uncertain function. V trimming: 1 base; J trimming: 0 bases; junction bases outside the gene matches: 9. There are 18 residues in the CDR3. The CDR3 coding sequence is TGCGCCAGCAGTCAATGCGACCAGGGGGCTCCCAGCACAGATACGCAGTATTTT. The encoded protein is CASSQCDQGAPSTDTQYF.

V gene TRBV4-2 combines with J gene TRBJ2-1; D is unresolved. Germline V gene data show CDR1 as LGHNA and CDR2 as YNFKEQ. The CDR3 runs to 13 residues. V lost 1 base, J lost 10 bases, and 11 bases lay in between. Written as DNA, the CDR3 is TGTGCCAGCAGCCAAGCTGGGGTGATGGAGCAGTTCTTC. Protein: CASSQAGVMEQFF.

The chain carries TRBV7-2 and TRBJ2-7; 8 positions agree with TRBD2. The CDR3 has 14 residues. Losses at the gene ends were 4 bases for V and 6 bases for J; bases not matched to a gene: 8. Germline lookup yields CDR1 SGHTA and CDR2 FQGNSA. The CDR3 bases are TGTGCCAGCAGCTCAACAGCGGGAGTCTCCGAGCAGTACTTC. Translated: CASSSTAGVSEQYF.

V usage is TRBV11-2 and J usage is TRBJ1-2; 9 nucleotides agree with TRBD1. The trim removed 4 bases at V and 4 bases at J, leaving 7 bases unmatched. The CDR3 extends over 15 amino acids. Per the germline V gene, CDR1 is SGHAT and CDR2 is FQNNGV. CDR3 sequence reads: CASSSTGGVGYGYTF. The CDR3 bases are TGTGCCAGCAGCTCTACAGGGGGCGTGGGCTATGGCTACACCTTC.

The chain links TRBV27 to TRBJ1-5, with a possible D match to TRBD1 (5 bases). Germline loops: CDR1 MNHEY, CDR2 SMNVEV (reference sequence). This CDR3 spans 16 amino acids. V lost 8 bases and J 6 bases, leaving 23 bases between the germline ends. The CDR3 nucleotides are TGTGCCAGCGGCCAGCCTATGGGCAGGGCCAGTCAGCCCCAGCATTTT. Translating gives CASGQPMGRASQPQHF.

This chain connects TRBV28 to TRBJ2-3; D is perhaps TRBD1 (6 bases). The V gene's germline CDR1 is MDHEN and CDR2 SYDVKM. This CDR3 contains 13 residues. With 7 bases removed from V and 4 bases from J, the gap between germline ends came to 12 bases. The CDR3 bases are TGTGCCAGCAATGACAGGTTTGCAGATACGCAGTATTTT. Its translation: CASNDRFADTQYF.

This sequence joins TRBV19 and TRBJ1-2, with a possible D match to TRBD1 (5 bases). CDR1 and CDR2 from the germline V gene are LNHDA and SQIVND (reference sequence). The V end was cut by 3 bases, the J end by 4 bases, with 18 bases between. The CDR3 has 16 residues. Written as DNA, the CDR3 is TGTGCCAGTAGTATCCGACGGGACCAAGGGATCTATGGCTACACCTTC. Translating it yields CASSIRRDQGIYGYTF. The variable domain in full, completed from reference TRBV19 and TRBJ1-2, reads DGGITQSPKYLFRKEGQNVTLSCEQNLNHDAMYWYRQDPGQGLRLIYYSQIVNDFQKGDIAEGYSVSREKKESFPLTVTSAQKNPTAFYLCASSIRRDQGIYGYTFGSGTRLTVV.

The gene calls are TRBV7-6 and TRBJ2-1; a possible D gene is TRBD2 (5 bases). The V gene's germline CDR1 is SGHVS and CDR2 FNYEAQ. This CDR3 comprises 19 residues. V lost 1 base and J lost 0, with 19 bases in between. CDR3 in amino acids: CASSLDPKGDPSSYNEQFF. CDR3 nucleotides: TGTGCCAGCAGCTTAGACCCCAAGGGAGACCCCAGCTCCTACAATGAGCAGTTCTTC.

This chain joins TRBV5-1 and TRBJ2-2; D might be TRBD2 (6 bases). From germline, CDR1 is SGHRS and CDR2 YFSETQ. There are 16 residues in the CDR3. Trimming removed 0 bases at V and 2 bases at J, with 11 bases between. The CDR3 nucleotides are TGCGCCAGCAGCTTGGATTTAGCGGTTAACACCGGGGAGCTGTTTTTT. It codes for CASSLDLAVNTGELFF.

This clone was counted a few times. The genes are TRBV4-3 and TRBJ1-4; D not certain. The V and J ends lost 0 bases and 5 bases respectively, with 7 bases between them. Germline CDR1 reads LGHNA; CDR2 reads YSLEER. This CDR3 is 14 amino acids long. DNA for the CDR3: TGCGCCAGCAGCCAAGATCTCCTCAATGAAAAACTGTTTTTT. Its translation is CASSQDLLNEKLFF.

This chain joins TRBV7-9 and TRBJ2-1; D tentatively reads TRBD1 or TRBD2 (5 bases each). Germline V gene lookup returns CDR1 SEHNR and CDR2 FQNEAQ (reference sequence). The V end lost 1 base, the J end lost 3 bases, and 10 bases lay between the germline ends. The CDR3 has 15 amino acids. CDR3 bases: TGTGCCAGCAGCTTAGTGGGGGAGATCTACAATGAGCAGTTCTTC. Translation: CASSLVGEIYNEQFF.

With regard to this clone: In the same sample, other DNA sequences code for this CDR3. The gene calls are TRBV2 and TRBJ2-7, with 7 nucleotides matching TRBD1. Germline V lookup: CDR1 SNHLY, CDR2 FYNNEI. The CDR3 consists of 13 residues. Losses at the gene ends were 4 bases for V and 2 bases for J; bases not matched to a gene: 2. The CDR3 DNA is TGTGCCAGCAGTGCCGGGACAGCCTACGAGCAGTACTTC. It translates to CASSAGTAYEQYF.

The chain employs TRBV4-1 and TRBJ2-2; the match to TRBD2 covers 8 bases. Germline V lookup: CDR1 MGHRA, CDR2 YSYEKL. The CDR3 spans 16 residues. With V trimmed by 3 bases and J by 7 bases, 10 bases remained unmatched. This CDR3 is CASSHPTGLVYGELFF. The CDR3 coding sequence is TGCGCCAGCAGCCACCCCACGGGACTAGTCTACGGGGAGCTGTTTTTT.

The chain joins TRBV6-1 to TRBJ2-1; TRBD2 aligns across 8 bases. This CDR3 contains 15 residues. V dropped 4 bases and J dropped 1; count of bases not matched to a gene: 3. CDR1 is MNHNS, CDR2 SASEGT, per germline. CDR3 protein: CASSGTSGSYNEQFF. In nucleotides, the CDR3 is TGTGCCAGCAGTGGAACTAGCGGTTCCTACAATGAGCAGTTCTTC.

J is TRBJ1-5 and V is TRBV28, with D tentatively TRBD1 (6 bases). With 3 bases removed from V and 7 bases from J, the gap between germline ends came to 13 bases. The germline CDR1 and CDR2 sequences are MDHEN and SYDVKM. The length of the CDR3 is 14 residues. The CDR3 DNA sequence: TGTGCCAGCAGTTTCGGACAGAAGGGCCAGCCCCAGCATTTT. Translated: CASSFGQKGQPQHF.